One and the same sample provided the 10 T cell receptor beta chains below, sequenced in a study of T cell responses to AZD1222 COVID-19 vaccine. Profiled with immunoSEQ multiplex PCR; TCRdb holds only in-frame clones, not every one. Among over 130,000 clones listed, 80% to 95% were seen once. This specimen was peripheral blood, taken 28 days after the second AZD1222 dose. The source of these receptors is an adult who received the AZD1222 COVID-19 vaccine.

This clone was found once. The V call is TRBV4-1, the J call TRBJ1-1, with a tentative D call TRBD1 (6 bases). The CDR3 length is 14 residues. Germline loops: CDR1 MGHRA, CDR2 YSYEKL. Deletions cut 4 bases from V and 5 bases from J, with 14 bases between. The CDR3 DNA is TGCGCCAGCAGCCCCACAGGGATAAGGACTGAAGCTTTCTTT. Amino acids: CASSPTGIRTEAFF.

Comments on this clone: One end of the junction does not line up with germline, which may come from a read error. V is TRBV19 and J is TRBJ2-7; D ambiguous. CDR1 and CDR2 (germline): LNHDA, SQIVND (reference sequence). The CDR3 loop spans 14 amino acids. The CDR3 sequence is CASMGQLPPYAQYF. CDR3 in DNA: TGTGCCAGTATGGGCCAGCTCCCTCCCTACGCGCAGTACTTC.

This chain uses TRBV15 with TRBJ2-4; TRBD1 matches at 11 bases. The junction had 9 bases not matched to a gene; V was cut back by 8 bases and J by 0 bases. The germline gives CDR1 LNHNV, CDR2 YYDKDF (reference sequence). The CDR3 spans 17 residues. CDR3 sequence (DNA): TGTGCCACCGGGGACAGGGGGGACACTCTAGCCAAAAACATTCAGTACTTC. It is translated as CATGDRGDTLAKNIQYF.

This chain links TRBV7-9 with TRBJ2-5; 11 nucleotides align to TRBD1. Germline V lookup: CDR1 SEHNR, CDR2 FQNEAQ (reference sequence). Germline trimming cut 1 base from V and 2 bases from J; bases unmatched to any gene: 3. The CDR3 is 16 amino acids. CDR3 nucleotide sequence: TGTGCCAGCAGCTTAGGGGACAGGGGGTCTCAAGAGACCCAGTACTTC. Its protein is CASSLGDRGSQETQYF.

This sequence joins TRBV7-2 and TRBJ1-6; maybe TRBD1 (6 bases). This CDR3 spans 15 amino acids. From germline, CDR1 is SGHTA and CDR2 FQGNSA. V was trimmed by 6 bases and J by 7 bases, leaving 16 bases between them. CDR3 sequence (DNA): TGTGCCAGCAGACCCGGGACAACTCGCAATTCACCCCTCCACTTT. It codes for CASRPGTTRNSPLHF.

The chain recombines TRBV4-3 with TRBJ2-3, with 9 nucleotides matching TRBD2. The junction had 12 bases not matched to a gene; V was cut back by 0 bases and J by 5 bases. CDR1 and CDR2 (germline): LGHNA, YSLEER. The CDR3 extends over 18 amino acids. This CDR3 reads CASSQETVAGGKGDTQYF. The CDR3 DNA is TGCGCCAGCAGCCAAGAGACGGTGGCGGGAGGGAAGGGAGATACGCAGTATTTT.

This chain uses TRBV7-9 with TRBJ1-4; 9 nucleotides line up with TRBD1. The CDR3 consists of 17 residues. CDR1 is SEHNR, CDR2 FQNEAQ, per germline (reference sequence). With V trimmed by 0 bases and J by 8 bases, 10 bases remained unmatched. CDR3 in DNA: TGTGCCAGCAGCTTAGCTAACCTCGGGACAGGGCCCGAAAAACTGTTTTTT. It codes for CASSLANLGTGPEKLFF.

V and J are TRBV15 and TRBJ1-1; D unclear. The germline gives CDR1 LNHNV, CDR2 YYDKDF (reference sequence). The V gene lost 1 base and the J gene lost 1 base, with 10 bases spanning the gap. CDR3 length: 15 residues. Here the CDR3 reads CATSRVIEGNTEAFF. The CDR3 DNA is TGTGCCACCAGCAGAGTAATAGAGGGGAACACTGAAGCTTTCTTT.

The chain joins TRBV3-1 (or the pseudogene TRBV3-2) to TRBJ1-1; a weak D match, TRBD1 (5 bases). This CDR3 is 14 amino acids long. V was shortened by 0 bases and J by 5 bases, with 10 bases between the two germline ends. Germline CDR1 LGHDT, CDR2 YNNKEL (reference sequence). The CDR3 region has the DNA TGTGCCAGCAGCCAAGACCCGGGGGGGACTGAAGCTTTCTTT. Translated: CASSQDPGGTEAFF.

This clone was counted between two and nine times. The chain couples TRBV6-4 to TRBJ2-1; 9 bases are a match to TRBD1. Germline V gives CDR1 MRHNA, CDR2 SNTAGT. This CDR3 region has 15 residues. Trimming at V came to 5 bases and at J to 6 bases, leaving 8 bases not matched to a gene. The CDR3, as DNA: TGTGCCAGCAGTAGCCGACAGGGGGGAGGCAATGAGCAGTTCTTC. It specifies CASSSRQGGGNEQFF.